This TCR beta chain was found in a study of blood T cell repertoires in COVID-19 (dated by TCRdb to the early 2020s). In the study overall: Samples covering the acute and convalescent phases of COVID-19 were provided by collaborators in the United States, Italy and Spain. The prospective study material was composed of cDNA or gDNA derived from T cells, B-cell-depleted T cells, or PBMCs. HLA class I and class II types, where available, came from metadata supplied by the sample provider rather than from assay-based typing. Nearly every sample came with metadata listing a de-identified subject ID, COVID-19 status, age in years and sex. Samples were obtained from the ongoing ImmuneRACE study (first 160 participants) and from 1,254 subjects provided by 6 global collaborators. Subjects who had been exposed to COVID-19, were actively infected with it, or had recovered from it provided the deeply sampled blood TCRbeta repertoires that made up the dataset. The repertoires were released in a freely available public database intended as a resource for research on the immune response to SARS-CoV-2.

One collaborating source in Seattle enrolled patients while the patients were actively infected and followed the patients over time throughout the course of disease. Collaborating institutions collected whole blood in K2EDTA tubes following their own protocols. Collaborator samples were shipped for TCRbeta analysis as frozen whole blood, isolated PBMCs, or DNA extracted from either sample type. TCRbeta CDR3 regions were amplified from genomic DNA by means of the immunoSEQ Assay, a bias-controlled multiplex PCR. Regarding the original processing steps: Nucleated cell counts per sample were estimated from amplification of reference gene primers within the assay. To quantify the absolute abundance of each unique TCRbeta CDR3 rearrangement, sequence reads were collapsed and filtered. Productive Simpson clonality was computed per sample as the square root of Simpson's diversity index over productive rearrangements. TCRdb retrieved this table from immuneACCESS and kept in-frame rearrangements only. Not all clones are present; in checked studies, unresolved V genes account for under half, and no reason is known for the remainder. V, J and clone size were drawn from that table, and D and trimming were deduced from the DNA. Recorded for this sample are tens of thousands of clones; roughly 75% of them occurred a single time. The top ten hold approximately 14% of the sample.

Results the study describes overall, beyond this receptor: The quantity of clinical and demographic metadata differed by source and by participant and was supplied without curation.

The CDR3 starts with the cysteine, ends with the phenylalanine, and has 14 residues. The retained sequence is limited to the CDR3, 42 bases, with the frame set at the first base. CDR1 and CDR2, per the germline V gene, are SGHVT and SQSDAQ. V is clipped by 3 bases and J by 7 bases, and the sequence between their germline boundaries is 13 bases long. Comments on this clone: It has no known antigen specificity. One base away there is no much larger clone; base qualities are not given.

The source of this sequence is a man in his 60s with COVID-19, enrolled during active disease. Sequencing input: peripheral blood. The chain joins TRBV7-4 to TRBJ1-5; a tentative D match to TRBD1 spans 6 bases. The CDR3 region has the sequence CASSFNRVRQPQHF. At the DNA level, the sequence is TGTGCCAGCAGCTTTAACAGGGTGAGACAGCCCCAGCATTTT.